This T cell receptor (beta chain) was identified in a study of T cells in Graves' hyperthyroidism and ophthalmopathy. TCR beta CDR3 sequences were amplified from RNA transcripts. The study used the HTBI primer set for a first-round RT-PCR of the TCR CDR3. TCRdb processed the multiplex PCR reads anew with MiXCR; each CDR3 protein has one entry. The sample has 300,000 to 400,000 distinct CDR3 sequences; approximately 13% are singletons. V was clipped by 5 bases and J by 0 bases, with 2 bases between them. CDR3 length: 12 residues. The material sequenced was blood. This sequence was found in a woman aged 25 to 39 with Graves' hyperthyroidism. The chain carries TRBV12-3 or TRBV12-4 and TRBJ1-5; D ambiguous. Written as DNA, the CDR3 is TGTGCCAGCAGTAATAGCAATCAGCCCCAGCATTTT. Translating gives CASSNSNQPQHF.